This entry concerns a single TCR beta chain. The data were taken from a study of T cell changes during pregnancy in multiple sclerosis. Sequencing used immunoSEQ multiplex PCR; TCRdb keeps in-frame clones, though not all of them. The data hold about 21,000 clones, with about 90% observed a single time. CDR3 size: 15 residues. Germline V gene lookup returns CDR1 MNHNY and CDR2 SVGAGI (reference sequence). The V segment lost 5 bases and the J segment 0 bases; nucleotides outside the gene matches: 5. The sequencing used CD8+ T cells from peripheral blood mononuclear cells, collected after pregnancy. The gene calls are TRBV6-6 and TRBJ1-1; 8 nucleotides match TRBD1. The TCR originated in a female donor in good health, enrolled as a control in a pregnancy study. This chain's CDR3 is CASSQTTGVNTEAFF. DNA for the CDR3: TGTGCCAGCAGTCAAACGACAGGGGTGAACACTGAAGCTTTCTTT.